The 31 T cell receptor beta chains below were found in one sample sequenced in a study of tumor and adjacent non-tumor tissue in lung cancer. RNA was extracted from bulk tissue without any cell sorting. Distant lung tissue was collected more than 3 cm away from the tumor edge. TCRbeta libraries were built with three rounds of nested PCR, modified from ARM-PCR. TCRdb passed the multiplex PCR reads through MiXCR, listing each CDR3 protein once. The table lists tens of thousands of distinct CDR3 sequences, about two thirds of them singletons. Sequenced material: distant non-tumor lung tissue. These receptor sequences come from a woman aged 45-65 years with non-small cell lung cancer.

This clonotype appeared many times. The gene calls are TRBV10-3 and TRBJ2-1; TRBD2 aligns across 9 bases. Germline V gives CDR1 ENHRY, CDR2 SYGVKD. The CDR3 is 15 amino acids. J gave up 5 bases and V 7 bases, and 9 bases lay outside the gene matches. CDR3 in amino acids: CAITPGLAVNNEQFF. In nucleotides, the CDR3 is TGTGCCATCACTCCGGGACTAGCTGTTAACAATGAGCAGTTCTTC.

The table lists this clonotype with a few counts. The junction does not match germline at one end; this may be a read error. The chain employs TRBV14 and TRBJ2-1, with 8 bases aligning to TRBD2. There are 16 residues in the CDR3. The germline CDR1 and CDR2 sequences are SGHDN and FVKESK. The CDR3: CASSQDLIAGHNEQFF. CDR3 bases: TGTGCCAGCAGCCAAGATCTAATAGCGGGACATAATGAGCAATTCTTC.

Details on this clonotype: Its ends do not fully match the called genes, so a read error is possible. The chain employs TRBV11-3 and TRBJ2-7; the D gene is possibly TRBD1 (5 bases). Germline CDR1 and CDR2: SGHNT and YENEEA. This CDR3 is 12 amino acids long. CDR3 residues: CARSLGVCEQYF. CDR3 sequence (DNA): TGTGCCAGGAGCTTAGGGGTCTGCGAGCAGTACTTC.

This clonotype was detected many times. The chain employs TRBV10-3 and TRBJ2-3, with TRBD1 as a possible D gene (6 bases). This CDR3 is 14 amino acids long. Germline values: CDR1 ENHRY, CDR2 SYGVKD. Trimming cost V 11 bases and J 0 bases, with 15 bases left between them. The CDR3 loop is CAAMTGQSTDTQYF. The CDR3 DNA reads TGTGCCGCCATGACGGGACAAAGCACAGATACGCAGTATTTT.

The sample holds one count of this clonotype. The chain is built from TRBV10-3 and TRBJ2-5; no firm D call. Germline loops: CDR1 ENHRY, CDR2 SYGVKD. This CDR3 region has 13 residues. Trimming cost V 3 bases and J 4 bases, with 9 bases left between them. The CDR3 DNA sequence: TGTGCCATCAGTGATAATACCTTAGAGACCCAGTACTTC. It translates to CAISDNTLETQYF.

Note on this clonotype: A much larger clone sits a single nucleotide away, making a read error possible. The chain recombines TRBV28 with TRBJ2-2; 7 bases fit TRBD2. Germline V lookup: CDR1 MDHEN, CDR2 SYDVKM. This CDR3 comprises 15 residues. The V segment lost 5 bases and the J segment 0 bases; nucleotides outside the gene matches: 3. Written as DNA, the CDR3 is TGTGCCAGCAGTCTCCTAGCGGCGAACACCGGGGAGCTGTTTTTT. Translated, it gives CASSLLAANTGELFF. Full variable domain (outside the CDR3, taken from reference TRBV28 and TRBJ2-2): DVKVTQSSRYLVKRTGEKVFLECVQDMDHENMFWYRQDPGLGLRLIYFSYDVKMKEKGDIPEGYSVSREKKERFSLILESASTNQTSMYLCASSLLAANTGELFFGEGSRLTVL.

Regarding this clonotype: One end of the junction is discordant with germline, which a read error may explain. The V gene is TRBV6-2 or TRBV6-3, the J gene TRBJ2-1; TRBD2 aligns across 7 bases. The V gene's germline CDR1 is MNHEY and CDR2 SVGEGT. CDR3 length equals 18 residues. The CDR3 region is CASSYLVAGVYGYNEQFF. The CDR3 DNA follows: TGTGCTAGCAGTTACCTCGTTGCGGGAGTGTATGGGTACAATGAGCAGTTCTTC.

The chain uses TRBV12-3 or TRBV12-4 and TRBJ1-1, with D possibly matching TRBD1 (5 bases). This CDR3 spans 14 amino acids. The germline V and J ends were trimmed by 3 bases and 7 bases, with 15 bases remaining between them. CDR3 region: CASSFSGTNLEAFF. CDR3 bases: TGTGCCAGCAGTTTCTCCGGGACGAATCTTGAAGCTTTCTTT.

Details on this clonotype: A much larger clonotype is one base distant, so this may be a read error. The chain employs TRBV11-1 and TRBJ2-1; maybe TRBD2 (5 bases). The CDR3 loop spans 15 amino acids. In germline, CDR1 is SGHAT, CDR2 FQDESV (reference sequence). In nucleotides, the CDR3 is TGTACCAGCAGCTTAGGGTGGGAGAGCTACAATGAGCAGTTCTTC. It specifies CTSSLGWESYNEQFF. The complete variable domain, with remaining parts taken from reference TRBV11-1 and TRBJ2-1, reads EAEVAQSPRYKITEKSQAVAFWCDPISGHATLYWYRQILGQGPELLVQFQDESVVDDSQLPKDRFSAERLKGVDSTLKIQPAELGDSAMYLCTSSLGWESYNEQFFGPGTRLTVL.

V is TRBV6-6 and J is TRBJ1-1, with 7 nucleotides matching TRBD1. V lost 7 bases and J lost 3; bases outside the gene matches: 11. Germline values: CDR1 MNHNY, CDR2 SVGAGI (reference sequence). The CDR3 has 15 amino acids. The CDR3 sequence: CASTLGGQADTEAFF. CDR3 coding DNA: TGTGCCAGCACACTCGGAGGACAGGCAGACACTGAAGCTTTCTTT.

Regarding this clonotype: The junction does not match germline at one end; this may be a read error. The V gene is TRBV6-6, the J gene TRBJ2-6, with D possibly TRBD1 on 6 matching bases. The CDR3 has 15 residues. Per the germline V gene, CDR1 is MNHNY and CDR2 is SVGAGI (reference sequence). In DNA, the CDR3 is TGTGCCAGCAACCTACCAGAATTGGGGGCCAACGTCCTGATTTTC. This translates into CASNLPELGANVLIF.

The genes are TRBV11-2 and TRBJ2-7; the D gene could be TRBD1 or TRBD2 (5 bases each). The DNA end lines up better with TRBJ2-1; the J call may be wrong. In germline, CDR1 is SGHAT, CDR2 FQNNGV. CDR3 length equals 15 residues. CDR3 sequence reads: CASSSGTGRTYGQFF. Written as DNA, the CDR3 is TGTGCCAGCAGCTCGGGAACAGGTCGGACCTACGGGCAGTTCTTC.

The J gene is TRBJ2-2, the V gene TRBV12-3 or TRBV12-4, with D possibly matching TRBD1 (5 bases). CDR3 length: 15 residues. V lost 6 bases to trimming and J lost 9 bases, with 20 bases between them. The CDR3 DNA reads TGTGCCAGCAGGACTGACAGTGAGATTGCCAGGGAGCTGTTTTTT. Protein: CASRTDSEIARELFF.

This clonotype was detected many times. The rearrangement uses TRBV11-3 and TRBJ2-5; 8 nucleotides match TRBD1. The CDR3 spans 14 residues. The V gene end was trimmed by 5 bases and the J gene end by 1 base; junction bases not matched to a gene: 3. Germline V lookup: CDR1 SGHNT, CDR2 YENEEA. The CDR3 DNA sequence: TGTGCCAGCAGCCGGGACAGGAGCCAAGAGACCCAGTACTTC. The encoded protein is CASSRDRSQETQYF. The whole variable domain, remainder taken from reference TRBV11-3 and TRBJ2-5, is EAGVVQSPRYKIIEKKQPVAFWCNPISGHNTLYWYLQNLGQGPELLIRYENEEAVDDSQLPKDRFSAERLKGVDSTLKIQPAELGDSAVYLCASSRDRSQETQYFGPGTRLLVL.

This rearrangement joins TRBV6-6 to TRBJ1-1, with D tentatively TRBD1 (6 bases). V was pared by 7 bases and J by 5 bases, with 26 bases between. Germline CDR1 and CDR2: MNHNY and SVGAGI (reference sequence). This CDR3 is 17 amino acids long. In nucleotides, the CDR3 is TGTGCCAGCATTGCCGTGGTTACAGGGTGCTATGCGACTGAAGCTTTCTTT. Protein: CASIAVVTGCYATEAFF.

As regards this clonotype: A read error may account for a junction end that differs from germline. This chain joins TRBV5-6 and TRBJ2-1, with 9 nucleotides matching TRBD1. CDR1 is SGHDT and CDR2 is YYEEEE in the germline V gene. The CDR3 is made up of 16 amino acids. For the CDR3, the DNA is TGTACCAGCAGCGCCGACAGGGGGGAAATCTACGATAAGCAGTTCTTC. Translation: CTSSADRGEIYDKQFF.

With respect to this clonotype: Since a much larger clone is just one base distant, this may be a read error. This sequence joins TRBV6-5 and TRBJ1-4; a weak D match, TRBD1 (5 bases). This CDR3 comprises 14 residues. Germline CDR1 and CDR2: MNHEY and SVGAGI. The CDR3 spells CASRNGGEGEKVFF. The CDR3 nucleotides are TGTGCCAGCAGAAACGGAGGGGAAGGAGAAAAAGTGTTTTTT.

This rearrangement joins TRBV30 to TRBJ2-1; 8 nucleotides align to TRBD2. With 2 bases clipped from V and 5 bases from J, the junction kept 5 bases outside the gene matches. The CDR3 runs to 14 residues. Germline CDR1 and CDR2: GTSNPN and SVGIG (reference sequence). The CDR3, as DNA: TGTGCCTGGAGTAGAGGACTAGCAGACAATGAGCAGTTCTTC. Protein: CAWSRGLADNEQFF.

In this sample, this clonotype turned up many times. The chain couples TRBV6-5 to TRBJ1-4; the D gene is possibly TRBD1 (6 bases). Trimming left V 6 bases short and J 7 bases short, with 6 bases between. The CDR3 covers 11 residues. Germline CDR1 MNHEY, CDR2 SVGAGI. The CDR3: CASSRGEKLFF. The CDR3 DNA reads as TGTGCCAGCAGCAGGGGTGAAAAACTGTTTTTT.

In regard to this clonotype: One base away lies a much larger clone, so this may be a sequencing read error. The chain couples TRBV12-3 or TRBV12-4 to TRBJ1-5; maybe TRBD2 (6 bases). The last part of the DNA fits TRBJ2-3 better; the J call may be wrong. This CDR3 has 15 residues. The CDR3 here is CASSKAGLVNQPQYF. The CDR3 DNA reads as TGTGCCAGCAGCAAGGCGGGGCTTGTGAATCAGCCCCAGTATTTT.

This clonotype has at least ten counts. A much larger clone lies a single base off, so this may be a read error. The chain carries TRBV11-2 and TRBJ2-5; unclear D gene. Germline V gene sequence: CDR1 SGHAT, CDR2 FQNNGV. The CDR3 is 13 residues long. The CDR3 protein is CASSLDRQEAQYF. In DNA form, the CDR3 reads TGTGCCAGCAGCTTAGATCGTCAAGAGGCCCAGTACTTC.

This clonotype was observed at least ten times. The J gene is TRBJ1-4, the V gene TRBV30; D uncertain. V shed 4 bases and J shed 2 bases, with 5 bases lying between them. The CDR3 spans 12 residues. The germline CDR1 and CDR2 sequences are GTSNPN and SVGIG (reference sequence). CDR3 nucleotides: TGTGCCTGGACGGGGACTAATGAAAAACTGTTTTTT. This translates into CAWTGTNEKLFF.

Points on this clonotype: A read error may produce the germline difference seen at one junction end. V usage is TRBV20-1 and J usage is TRBJ1-5; 7 bases align to TRBD1. The CDR3 contains 14 residues. Germline assignment: CDR1 DFQATT and CDR2 SNEGSKA (reference sequence). The CDR3: CGASMTGMGQPQHF. DNA of the CDR3: TGCGGTGCGTCAATGACAGGGATGGGTCAGCCCCAGCATTTT.

This clonotype was seen at least ten times. The rearrangement uses TRBV6-6 and TRBJ2-2, with D unresolved. This CDR3 is 13 amino acids long. V was trimmed by 2 bases and J by 8 bases, leaving 9 bases between them. The germline gives CDR1 MNHNY, CDR2 SVGAGI (reference sequence). The CDR3 coding sequence is TGTGCCAGCAGTTACGTTCGTTCGGGGGAGCTGTTTTTT. This gives the protein CASSYVRSGELFF.

Worth noting for this clonotype: A much larger clone sits a single nucleotide away, making a read error possible. The chain has TRBV10-3 and TRBJ2-5; 7 bases match TRBD2. Per the germline V gene, CDR1 is ENHRY and CDR2 is SYGVKD. The CDR3 sequence is 16 residues long. The CDR3 here is CAISAYRLADQDTQYF. The CDR3 nucleotides read TGTGCCATCAGTGCTTACAGGCTAGCGGATCAAGATACCCAGTACTTC.

Details on this clonotype: This may stem from a read error, because a much larger clone lies one nucleotide away. The J gene is TRBJ2-7, the V gene TRBV29-1; 9 positions match TRBD1. The J call may not be correct, given that the DNA end is closer to TRBJ2-1. The CDR3 extends over 14 amino acids. Germline-derived CDR1 and CDR2 are SQVTM and ANQGSEA. The CDR3 loop is CSVEQTGGAYEQFF. The CDR3 DNA sequence: TGCAGCGTTGAACAGACAGGGGGAGCCTACGAGCAGTTCTTC.

Worth noting for this clonotype: The junction differs from germline at one of its ends, possibly a read error. The V gene is TRBV11-2, the J gene TRBJ2-1, with 10 nucleotides matching TRBD2. CDR3 length equals 15 residues. CDR1 SGHAT and CDR2 FQNNGV come from the germline V gene. The CDR3 sequence: CASNFKTSGFNEQFF. The CDR3 DNA follows: TGCGCCAGCAACTTTAAGACTAGCGGGTTCAATGAGCAGTTCTTC.

With regard to this clonotype: A much more abundant neighbour one base away suggests this may be a read error. This chain joins TRBV10-3 and TRBJ2-7, with D unclear. With 6 bases removed from V and 4 bases from J, the gap between germline ends came to 16 bases. The CDR3 consists of 14 residues. The germline V gene has CDR1 ENHRY and CDR2 SYGVKD. The CDR3: CAIRPLAIGYEQYF. The CDR3 nucleotides read TGTGCCATCAGGCCGTTGGCCATAGGGTACGAGCAGTACTTC.

This clonotype was detected only once. The germline gene is not matched at one end of the junction; a read error may be the cause. V usage is TRBV11-1 and J usage is TRBJ2-3; possible D gene TRBD1, 5 bases. The CDR3 is made up of 14 amino acids. Per the germline V gene, CDR1 is SGHAT and CDR2 is FQDESV (reference sequence). As DNA, the CDR3 is TGTGCCAGCAGCATAGCTACAGGAGCTAATACACAGTATTTT. This sequence encodes CASSIATGANTQYF.

Only a few counts were recorded for this clonotype. With a much larger clone just one base away, this may be a read error. Since the CDR3 does not end with the conserved phenylalanine or tryptophan, this likely comes from a read error. The V and J genes are TRBV20-1 and TRBJ1-4, with 7 positions matching TRBD1. Losses at the gene ends were 6 bases for V and 3 bases for J; bases not matched to a gene: 7. CDR3 size: 14 residues. Germline-derived CDR1 and CDR2 are DFQATT and SNEGSKA (reference sequence). CDR3 sequence (DNA): TGCAGTGCCAAGGGACAGAGTGCTAATGAAAAACTGTTTGTT. Translating gives CSAKGQSANEKLFV.

For this clonotype: The junction and the germline gene differ at one end; a read error may be behind it. The J gene is TRBJ2-1, the V gene TRBV6-2 or TRBV6-3; 7 bases fit TRBD2. The CDR3 contains 15 residues. Germline loops: CDR1 MNHEY, CDR2 SVGEGT. This CDR3 reads CASSSGPGDYNEHFF. CDR3 sequence (DNA): TGTGCCAGCAGTTCCGGACCGGGGGACTACAATGAGCACTTCTTC.